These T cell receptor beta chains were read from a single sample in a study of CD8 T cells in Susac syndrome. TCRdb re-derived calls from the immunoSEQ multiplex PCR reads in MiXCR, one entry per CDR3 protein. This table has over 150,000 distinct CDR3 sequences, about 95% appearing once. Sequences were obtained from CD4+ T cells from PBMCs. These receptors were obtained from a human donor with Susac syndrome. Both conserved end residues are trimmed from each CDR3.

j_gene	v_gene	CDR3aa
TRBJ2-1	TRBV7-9	ASSSLLGPNEQF
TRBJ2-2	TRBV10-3	AISGRVAGGLTGELF
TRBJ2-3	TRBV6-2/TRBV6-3	ASASRGGTDTQY
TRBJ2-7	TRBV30	AWSVRLAGDAEQY
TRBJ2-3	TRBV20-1	SARESGAGDTQY
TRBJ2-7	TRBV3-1	ASSQGTGGEQY
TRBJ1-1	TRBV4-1	ASSQVDAGSTEAF
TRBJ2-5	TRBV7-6	ASSPAFRVGTQY
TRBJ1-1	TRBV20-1	SARDLGEGAF
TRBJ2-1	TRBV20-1	SVGLAEGDYNEQF
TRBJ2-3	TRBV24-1	ATSGSGADTQY
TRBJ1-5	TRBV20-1	SASPGVGFYLPQH
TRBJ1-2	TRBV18	ASSPGDNYGYT
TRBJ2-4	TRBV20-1	SARDPSATQNIQY
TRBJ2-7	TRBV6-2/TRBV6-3	ASSFDSYEQY
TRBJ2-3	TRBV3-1	ASSQDPRSDTQY
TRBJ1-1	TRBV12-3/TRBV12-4	ASRLQGPRTEAF
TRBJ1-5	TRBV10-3	AISEFPLRNQPQH
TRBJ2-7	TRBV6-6	ASGTGDEQY
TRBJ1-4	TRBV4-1	ASSLTTMTATEKLF
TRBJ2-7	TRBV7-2	ASSPISSGRASYEQY
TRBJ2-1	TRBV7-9	ASSSDRGWDNEQF
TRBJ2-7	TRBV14	ASSQERGGEQY
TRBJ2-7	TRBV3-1	ASSQDRGGYEQY
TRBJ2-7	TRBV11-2	ASSLRAQRGEQY
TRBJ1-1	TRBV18	ASSVRGEAEAF
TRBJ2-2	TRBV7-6	ASSLGTGSDTGELF
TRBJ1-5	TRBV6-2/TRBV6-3	ASSQGQGSRLNQPQH
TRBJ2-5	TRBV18	ASSPRRETQY
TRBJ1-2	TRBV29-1	SVEVYT